The 2 T cell receptor beta chains below all came from one sample that was sequenced in a study of cytomegalovirus exposure and HLA in healthy donors. The PCR had 60 Vbeta and 13 Jbeta primers. Clones were read by immunoSEQ multiplex PCR, and TCRdb kept only the in-frame ones, dropping some. The profile shows 150,000 to 200,000 clones, around 80% of them singletons. Sequenced material: PBMCs. Receptors originate from a middle-aged woman in good health and CMV-seronegative.

CDR3 bases: TGTGCCAGCAGTTACAAAGACAGCTCCGAAGCTTTCTTT. It translates to CASSYKDSSEAFF. The V and J genes are TRBV6-6 and TRBJ1-1; D is possibly TRBD1 (5 bases). Germline CDR1 MNHNY, CDR2 SVGAGI (reference sequence). The CDR3 has 13 residues. Between the trimmed V and J ends, which lost 2 bases and 8 bases, there was a span of 12 bases.

Note on this clone: Distinct nucleotide sequences in the sample also encode this CDR3. The chain couples TRBV7-9 to TRBJ1-1; no firm D call. The CDR3 runs 14 residues. Germline CDR1 reads SEHNR; CDR2 reads FQNEAQ (reference sequence). The V gene lost 5 bases and the J gene lost 1 base, with 11 bases spanning the gap. The CDR3: CASSPPTKNTEAFF. The CDR3 DNA reads as TGTGCCAGCAGCCCGCCTACCAAGAACACTGAAGCTTTCTTT.